What follows describes a single T cell receptor (beta chain). Antigen unknown. The source of the sample is a study of T cells in localized non-small cell lung cancer. Broader study findings: Investigators sequenced only a single tumor region, leaving heterogeneity possible. It was uninvolved adjacent lung that showed the highest T cell clonality, exceeding tumor. Turning up in adjacent lung were a median 57 of the top 100 tumor clones.

Germline lookup yields CDR1 MNHNS and CDR2 SASEGT. This CDR3 is 14 amino acids long. V lost 8 bases and J lost 1, with 14 bases in between. The protocol was immunoSEQ multiplex PCR, while the TCRdb copy is restricted to in-frame clones and leaves out a portion. The sample consists of over 15,000 clones, roughly nine tenths of them appearing once. This receptor was obtained from a woman aged 35 to 75 with stage I lung adenocarcinoma. The chain joins TRBV6-1 to TRBJ2-5, with D tentatively TRBD2 (5 bases). Specimen: peripheral blood, collected before any cancer treatment. CDR3 bases: TGTGCCAGCGAAGGCGGAGGCCCCCAAGAGACCCAGTACTTC. Protein product: CASEGGGPQETQYF.